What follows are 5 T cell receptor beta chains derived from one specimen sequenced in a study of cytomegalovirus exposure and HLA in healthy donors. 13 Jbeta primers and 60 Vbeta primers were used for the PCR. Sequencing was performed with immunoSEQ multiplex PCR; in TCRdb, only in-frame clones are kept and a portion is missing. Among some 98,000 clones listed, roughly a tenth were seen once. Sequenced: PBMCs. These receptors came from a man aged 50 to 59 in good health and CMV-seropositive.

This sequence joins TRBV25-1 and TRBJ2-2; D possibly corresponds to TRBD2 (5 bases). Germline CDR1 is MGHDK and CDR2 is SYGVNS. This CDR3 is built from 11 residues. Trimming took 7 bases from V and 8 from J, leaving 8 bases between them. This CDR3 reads CASTGMGELFF. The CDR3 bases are TGTGCCAGCACGGGGATGGGGGAGCTGTTTTTT.

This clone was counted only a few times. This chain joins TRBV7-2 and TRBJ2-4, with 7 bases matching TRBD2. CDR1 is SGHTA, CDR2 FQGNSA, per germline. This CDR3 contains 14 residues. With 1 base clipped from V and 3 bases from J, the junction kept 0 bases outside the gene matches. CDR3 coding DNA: TGTGCCAGCAGCTTAGGGACTAGCAAAAACATTCAGTACTTC. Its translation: CASSLGTSKNIQYF. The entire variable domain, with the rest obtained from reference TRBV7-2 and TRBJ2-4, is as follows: GAGVSQSPSNKVTEKGKDVELRCDPISGHTALYWYRQSLGQGLEFLIYFQGNSAPDKSGLPSDRFSAERTGGSVSTLTIQRTQQEDSAVYLCASSLGTSKNIQYFGAGTRLSVL.

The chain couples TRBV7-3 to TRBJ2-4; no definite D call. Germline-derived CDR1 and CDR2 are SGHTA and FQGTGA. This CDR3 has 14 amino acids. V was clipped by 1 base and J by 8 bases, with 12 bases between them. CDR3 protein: CASSLMGVGHIQYF. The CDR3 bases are TGTGCCAGCAGCTTAATGGGCGTCGGTCACATTCAGTACTTC. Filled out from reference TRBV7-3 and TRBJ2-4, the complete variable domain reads GAGVSQTPSNKVTEKGKYVELRCDPISGHTALYWYRQSLGQGPEFLIYFQGTGAADDSGLPNDRFFAVRPEGSVSTLKIQRTERGDSAVYLCASSLMGVGHIQYFGAGTRLSVL.

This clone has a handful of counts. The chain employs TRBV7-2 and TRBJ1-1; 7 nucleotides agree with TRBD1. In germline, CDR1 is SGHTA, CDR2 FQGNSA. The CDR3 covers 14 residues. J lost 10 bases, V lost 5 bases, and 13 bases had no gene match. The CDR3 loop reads CASSPGNRQGSAFF. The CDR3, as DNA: TGTGCCAGCAGCCCGGGGAACCGACAGGGTTCAGCTTTCTTT.

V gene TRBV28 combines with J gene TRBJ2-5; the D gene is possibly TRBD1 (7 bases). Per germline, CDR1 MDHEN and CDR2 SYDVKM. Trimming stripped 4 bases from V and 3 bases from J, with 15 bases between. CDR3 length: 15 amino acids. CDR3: CASSSEGAGKETQYF. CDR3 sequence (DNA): TGTGCCAGCAGTTCGGAGGGGGCCGGGAAAGAGACCCAGTACTTC.